The clone carrying this T cell receptor beta chain was seen many times. Its cognate antigen is unknown. This specimen comes from a study of T cells in Graves' hyperthyroidism and ophthalmopathy. Study-level information: Peripheral blood was collected at initial diagnosis, before any treatment. Regarding the study as a whole: A 13 V-J model separated ophthalmopathy from stable hyperthyroidism. Progression to ophthalmopathy was predicted a median of approximately 6.4 months early. Among clonotypes expanded in thyroid above 0.001, most were also found in blood.

RNA transcripts yielded amplified TCR beta CDR3 regions. TCR CDR3 regions were first amplified by RT-PCR with HTBI primers. A single record per CDR3 protein comes from TCRdb applying MiXCR to the multiplex PCR reads. The sample shows over 350,000 distinct CDR3 sequences, more than 13% of them seen only once. Germline V lookup: CDR1 MNHEY, CDR2 SVGEGT. This CDR3 has 12 residues. The V and J ends lost 2 bases and 8 bases respectively, with 7 bases between them. This chain connects TRBV6-2 or TRBV6-3 to TRBJ2-1; D remains unclear. Material for sequencing was blood. The clonotype originates from a man aged 45-65 years with Graves' ophthalmopathy. CDR3 sequence reads: CASSYVGYEQFF. The CDR3 region has the DNA TGTGCCAGCAGTTACGTGGGCTATGAGCAGTTCTTC.